A single sample is the source of the 31 T cell receptor beta chains below, sequenced in a study of T cells in Graves' hyperthyroidism and ophthalmopathy. Amplification yielded TCR beta CDR3 regions, with RNA transcripts as the source. During a first-round RT-PCR of the TCR CDR3, the HTBI primer set was used. MiXCR was run by TCRdb on the multiplex PCR reads, yielding one entry per CDR3 protein. The table shows around 300,000 distinct CDR3 sequences, with approximately 13% occurring only once. Sample: blood. These receptors were collected from a young woman with Graves' hyperthyroidism.

This clonotype was found many times. The genes are TRBV12-3 or TRBV12-4 and TRBJ1-2; 7 nucleotides agree with TRBD1. The CDR3 sequence is 12 residues long. V gave up 7 bases and J gave up 8 bases; unmatched junction bases: 7. The DNA for the CDR3 is TGTGCCAGCACCTCGGGACAGAGGGGCTACACCTTC. It codes for CASTSGQRGYTF.

This clonotype was seen more than once but under ten times. The chain combines TRBV6-4 with TRBJ1-1, with 8 positions matching TRBD1. The CDR3 contains 15 residues. Unmatched junction bases numbered 0, after V lost 0 bases and J lost 0 bases. Germline assignment: CDR1 MRHNA and CDR2 SNTAGT. The CDR3 loop reads CASSDSTGVNTEAFF. The CDR3 bases are TGTGCCAGCAGTGACTCGACAGGGGTGAACACTGAAGCTTTCTTT.

As regards this clonotype: Since a much larger clone is just one base distant, this may be a read error. Since the CDR3 does not end with the conserved phenylalanine or tryptophan, this likely comes from a read error. The rearrangement uses TRBV28 and TRBJ2-5; 7 bases agree with TRBD2. This CDR3 is built from 15 residues. J was trimmed by 2 bases and V by 1 base; bases with no gene match: 4. CDR1 and CDR2 (germline): MDHEN, SYDVKM. CDR3 sequence reads: CASSLLGSGQETQYS. In nucleotides, the CDR3 is TGTGCCAGCAGTTTATTAGGTAGCGGGCAAGAGACCCAGTACTCC.

This clonotype has a count of ten or more. The chain is built from TRBV28 and TRBJ1-1, with unresolved D. Germline assignment: CDR1 MDHEN and CDR2 SYDVKM. The CDR3 runs to 15 residues. Trimming removed 4 bases at V and 5 bases at J, with 17 bases between. CDR3 coding DNA: TGTGCCAGCAGTTCCCAAGGCGACGGGCTGACTGAAGCTTTCTTT. This encodes CASSSQGDGLTEAFF.

This clonotype was detected many times. This rearrangement joins TRBV11-2 to TRBJ1-1; TRBD1 matches at 10 bases. The CDR3 is 15 amino acids. Germline loops: CDR1 SGHAT, CDR2 FQNNGV. V lost 1 base to trimming and J lost 4 bases; unmatched junction nucleotides: 3. The DNA for the CDR3 is TGTGCCAGCAGCTTAGGGACAGGGGGGTTCACTGAAGCTTTCTTT. This encodes CASSLGTGGFTEAFF.

This clonotype came up a few times. This sequence joins TRBV9 and TRBJ2-1; D assignment may be TRBD1 or TRBD2 (5 bases each). The V end was cut by 4 bases, the J end by 6 bases, with 17 bases between. The CDR3 length is 15 residues. CDR1 is SGDLS and CDR2 is YYNGEE in the germline V gene. In DNA, the CDR3 is TGTGCCAGCAGCCCCACCGGGACCCTGTCCAATGAGCAGTTCTTC. It encodes CASSPTGTLSNEQFF.

The chain recombines TRBV7-9 with TRBJ2-1, with 9 bases identical to TRBD1. The germline CDR1 and CDR2 sequences are SEHNR and FQNEAQ (reference sequence). The CDR3 length is 15 residues. The ends lost 5 bases at V and 4 bases at J; junction bases unmatched: 6. CDR3 region: CASSPGQGLYNEQFF. As DNA, the CDR3 is TGTGCCAGCAGCCCGGGACAGGGTCTTTACAATGAGCAGTTCTTC.

This clonotype was found a few times. The chain couples TRBV6-1 to TRBJ2-1; D is undetermined. In germline, CDR1 is MNHNS, CDR2 SASEGT. This CDR3 is built from 14 residues. The V gene lost 6 bases and the J gene lost 3 bases, with 12 bases spanning the gap. CDR3 protein: CASSASGDYNEQFF. The CDR3 nucleotides are TGTGCCAGCAGCGCAAGTGGGGACTACAATGAGCAGTTCTTC.

This clonotype turned up a few times. J is TRBJ2-7 and V is TRBV5-6; D possibly matches TRBD1 or TRBD2 (5 bases each). The CDR3 totals 15 residues. The V gene lost 4 bases and the J gene lost 4 bases, with 18 bases spanning the gap. The germline V gene has CDR1 SGHDT and CDR2 YYEEEE. The CDR3 spells CASSGRAGHIYEQYF. The CDR3 DNA sequence: TGTGCCAGCAGCGGGAGAGCAGGGCACATATACGAGCAGTACTTC. Drawing the rest from reference TRBV5-6 and TRBJ2-7, the complete variable domain is DAGVTQSPTHLIKTRGQQVTLRCSPKSGHDTVSWYQQALGQGPQFIFQYYEEEERQRGNFPDRFSGHQFPNYSSELNVNALLLGDSALYLCASSGRAGHIYEQYFGPGTRLTVT.

This clonotype has at least ten counts. J is TRBJ2-3 and V is TRBV20-1, with 7 nucleotides matching TRBD2. Looked up from germline, CDR1 is DFQATT and CDR2 is SNEGSKA (reference sequence). The CDR3 loop spans 15 amino acids. V dropped 0 bases and J dropped 4; count of bases not matched to a gene: 7. In DNA, the CDR3 is TGCAGTGCTAGAGATTTGGCGGGAGCATCAGATACGCAGTATTTT. It yields the protein CSARDLAGASDTQYF.

This clonotype was seen repeatedly, ten times or more. The CDR3 nucleotides read TGTGCCAGCAGCCCAGGGGGAGCGGGACGCGCCGGGGAGCTGTTTTTT. This codes for CASSPGGAGRAGELFF. The J gene is TRBJ2-2, the V gene TRBV27, with D perhaps assigned TRBD1 or TRBD2 (7 bases each). Germline assignment: CDR1 MNHEY and CDR2 SMNVEV (reference sequence). V was clipped by 6 bases and J by 6 bases, with 20 bases between them. This CDR3 is 16 amino acids long.

This clonotype has ten or more counts. The chain uses TRBV6-1 and TRBJ1-5; TRBD1 aligns across 7 bases. V shed 9 bases and J 7 bases; nucleotides not matched to a gene: 12. The CDR3 totals 14 residues. Looked up from germline, CDR1 is MNHNS and CDR2 is SASEGT. CDR3 amino acids: CASKAGTAGQPQHF. CDR3 in DNA: TGTGCCAGTAAAGCCGGGACAGCGGGCCAGCCCCAGCATTTT.

The sample holds a few counts of this clonotype. This chain uses TRBV19 with TRBJ2-2; 13 bases line up with TRBD2. The CDR3 runs to 16 residues. V dropped 4 bases and J dropped 4; count of bases not matched to a gene: 3. Per the germline V gene, CDR1 is LNHDA and CDR2 is SQIVND (reference sequence). This chain's CDR3 is CASSTTSGRSTGELFF. For the CDR3, the DNA is TGTGCCAGTAGTACGACTAGCGGGAGGAGCACCGGGGAGCTGTTTTTT. Full variable domain (remainder filled in from reference TRBV19 and TRBJ2-2): DGGITQSPKYLFRKEGQNVTLSCEQNLNHDAMYWYRQDPGQGLRLIYYSQIVNDFQKGDIAEGYSVSREKKESFPLTVTSAQKNPTAFYLCASSTTSGRSTGELFFGEGSRLTVL.

This clonotype was counted a few times. V and J are TRBV29-1 and TRBJ1-6, with a weak D call TRBD1 (5 bases). V was cut by 7 bases and J by 6 bases, with 13 bases left in between. Germline CDR1 is SQVTM and CDR2 is ANQGSEA. This CDR3 is built from 13 residues. CDR3 protein: CSGGTDLNSPLHF. In DNA, the CDR3 is TGCAGCGGCGGGACGGACCTTAATTCACCCCTCCACTTT.

In this sample, this clonotype turned up many times. The CDR3 sequence is CASSRDFLYEQYF. The DNA for the CDR3 is TGTGCCAGCAGCCGGGACTTCCTATACGAGCAGTACTTC. This sequence joins TRBV7-2 and TRBJ2-7; a possible D gene is TRBD2 (6 bases). Germline CDR1 is SGHTA and CDR2 is FQGNSA. The CDR3 is 13 amino acids. The V gene lost 5 bases and the J gene lost 4 bases, with 12 bases spanning the gap.

This clonotype was observed a few times. The chain links TRBV5-1 to TRBJ2-7; D gene uncertain. The CDR3 loop spans 14 amino acids. V was clipped by 4 bases and J by 0 bases, with 11 bases between them. The V gene's germline CDR1 is SGHRS and CDR2 YFSETQ. Written as DNA, the CDR3 is TGCGCCAGCAGCGGGAAGGCGCCCTCCTACGAGCAGTACTTC. Translation gives CASSGKAPSYEQYF.

This clonotype was detected ten times or more. The chain has TRBV2 and TRBJ2-7; the D is unclear. This CDR3 is 14 amino acids long. Germline CDR1 is SNHLY and CDR2 is FYNNEI. Trimming removed 4 bases at V and 1 base at J, with 11 bases between. The CDR3 DNA reads TGTGCCAGCAGTGTTCGGGTTGGGTCCTACGAGCAGTACTTC. It specifies CASSVRVGSYEQYF.

The gene calls are TRBV12-3 or TRBV12-4 and TRBJ1-6; 7 bases fit TRBD1. CDR3 length: 14 residues. With V trimmed by 5 bases and J by 5 bases, 3 bases remained unmatched. The CDR3 spells CASSGGTDNSPLHF. Written as DNA, the CDR3 is TGTGCCAGCAGTGGTGGGACAGATAATTCACCCCTCCACTTT.

In this sample, this clonotype turned up many times. The chain carries TRBV20-1 and TRBJ2-2; D not certain. V shed 1 base and J shed 6 bases, with 6 bases lying between them. This CDR3 is 12 amino acids long. CDR1 and CDR2 (germline): DFQATT, SNEGSKA (reference sequence). The CDR3 nucleotides read TGCAGTGCTAGAGTGGAATCCGGGGAGCTGTTTTTT. Protein: CSARVESGELFF.

This clonotype was picked up many times. The J gene is TRBJ2-2, the V gene TRBV9, with D uncertain. Germline V gives CDR1 SGDLS, CDR2 YYNGEE. CDR3 length: 14 amino acids. Trimming shortened V by 0 bases and J by 4 bases, and 7 bases separated the two germline ends. The CDR3 coding sequence is TGTGCCAGCAGCGTAGATATGGTCACCGGGGAGCTGTTTTTT. Translation gives CASSVDMVTGELFF.

J is TRBJ2-7 and V is TRBV12-3 or TRBV12-4; D is uncertain. CDR3 length equals 14 residues. Between the trimmed V and J ends, which lost 10 bases and 1 base, there was a span of 17 bases. For the CDR3, the DNA is TGTGCCACCCAAAAGGTGAGAGGATCCTACGAGCAGTACTTC. Amino acids: CATQKVRGSYEQYF.

The gene calls are TRBV20-1 and TRBJ2-3; D tentatively fits TRBD1 or TRBD2 (6 bases each). This CDR3 comprises 17 residues. Between the trimmed V and J ends, which lost 1 base and 6 bases, there was a span of 23 bases. Germline loops: CDR1 DFQATT, CDR2 SNEGSKA (reference sequence). The CDR3 reads CSARVFRGGGGGDTQYF. The CDR3, as DNA: TGCAGTGCTAGAGTCTTCCGGGGCGGAGGGGGTGGGGATACGCAGTATTTT.

This clonotype was observed at least ten times. The chain employs TRBV6-1 and TRBJ2-3; 9 nucleotides align to TRBD2. Trimming took 6 bases from V and 2 from J; bases not matched to a gene: 15. The germline gives CDR1 MNHNS, CDR2 SASEGT. This CDR3 is 18 amino acids long. The CDR3 protein is CASRRRGLAGESTDTQYF. The CDR3 region has the DNA TGTGCCAGCAGGCGAAGGGGGTTAGCGGGAGAATCCACAGATACGCAGTATTTT.

In its sample, this clonotype was seen a few times. The chain employs TRBV20-1 and TRBJ2-3; 7 positions agree with TRBD2. Trimming took 2 bases from V and 0 from J; bases not matched to a gene: 8. The V gene's germline CDR1 is DFQATT and CDR2 SNEGSKA (reference sequence). The CDR3 totals 16 residues. CDR3 sequence reads: CSARTMAGASTDTQYF. For the CDR3, the DNA is TGCAGTGCTAGAACCATGGCGGGAGCGAGCACAGATACGCAGTATTTT.

Regarding this clonotype: Being one base from a much bigger clone, this may be a read error. The chain is built from TRBV6-2 or TRBV6-3 and TRBJ1-2, with D uncertain. The V gene lost 6 bases and the J gene lost 6 bases, with 23 bases spanning the gap. This CDR3 region has 16 residues. Germline V gives CDR1 MNHEY, CDR2 SVGEGT. In DNA form, the CDR3 reads TGTGCCAGCAGACCGGGAGATAGAGTTCTGAGCGATGGCTACACCTTC. Protein sequence: CASRPGDRVLSDGYTF.

This clonotype has a count of ten or more. The genes are TRBV28 and TRBJ1-4; D remains ambiguous. Trimming left V 2 bases short and J 7 bases short, with 17 bases between. The CDR3 covers 16 residues. Germline loops: CDR1 MDHEN, CDR2 SYDVKM. CDR3 DNA: TGTGCCAGCAGTTTAGGCCGATTTCCGGAGGGTGAAAAACTGTTTTTT. This sequence encodes CASSLGRFPEGEKLFF.

This sequence joins TRBV28 and TRBJ2-7; D gene uncertain. V lost 8 bases to trimming and J lost 7 bases, with 21 bases between them. CDR1 and CDR2 from the germline V gene are MDHEN and SYDVKM. This CDR3 has 14 residues. The chain's CDR3 is CASVPGSLRWEQYF. In DNA, the CDR3 is TGTGCCAGCGTCCCGGGCAGCCTTAGATGGGAGCAGTACTTC.

This clonotype showed up many times. The chain links TRBV12-3 or TRBV12-4 to TRBJ2-7, with D tentatively TRBD1 (6 bases). CDR3 length equals 15 residues. V lost 6 bases and J lost 2, with 17 bases in between. CDR3: CASRKGDGLTYEQYF. The CDR3 DNA follows: TGTGCCAGCAGGAAGGGGGATGGGTTAACCTACGAGCAGTACTTC.

This clonotype came up many times. The rearrangement links TRBV28 to TRBJ2-4, with TRBD2 matching over 7 bases. The J segment lost 5 bases and the V segment lost 11 bases, leaving 15 bases of the junction unmatched. The CDR3 sequence is 15 residues long. From germline, CDR1 is MDHEN and CDR2 SYDVKM. CDR3 in amino acids: CAVTNGPSGENIQYF. The CDR3 DNA reads TGTGCCGTAACCAACGGCCCTAGCGGAGAAAACATTCAGTACTTC. Full variable domain (remainder filled in from reference TRBV28 and TRBJ2-4): DVKVTQSSRYLVKRTGEKVFLECVQDMDHENMFWYRQDPGLGLRLIYFSYDVKMKEKGDIPEGYSVSREKKERFSLILESASTNQTSMYLCAVTNGPSGENIQYFGAGTRLSVL.

This clonotype came up many times. The chain carries TRBV11-2 and TRBJ2-7; D not certain. V gave up 5 bases and J gave up 6 bases, with 11 bases separating them. The CDR3 runs to 12 residues. Germline lookup yields CDR1 SGHAT and CDR2 FQNNGV. CDR3 sequence (DNA): TGTGCCAGCAGCAGGCAGCCGGGCGAGCAGTACTTC. This sequence encodes CASSRQPGEQYF.

The V and J genes are TRBV29-1 and TRBJ2-7, with a possible D match to TRBD2 (6 bases). Trimming shortened V by 6 bases and J by 1 base, and 10 bases separated the two germline ends. CDR1 SQVTM and CDR2 ANQGSEA come from the germline V gene. CDR3 length: 12 residues. The CDR3 region has the DNA TGCAGCGTGGTGGAGGGTTCCTACGAGCAGTACTTC. Translation gives CSVVEGSYEQYF.